Listed here are 10 T cell receptor beta chains from one sample, sequenced in a study of metastatic and nonmetastatic thyroid tumors. TCRdb reassembled clones from the PCR reads with MiXCR. The table records roughly 15,000 clones, approximately 19% of them present only once. All patients were treatment-naive before thyroid surgery. Sequencing input: blood. The receptors were sampled from a female donor with papillary thyroid cancer or a benign thyroid nodule (not recorded which). Some clones in this sample may be carry-over from other donors' samples.

The chain has TRBV5-1 and TRBJ1-1; 7 nucleotides line up with TRBD1. Germline CDR1 is SGHRS and CDR2 is YFSETQ. This CDR3 spans 14 amino acids. Trimming at V came to 4 bases and at J to 1 base, leaving 4 bases not matched to a gene. CDR3 sequence reads: CASSGGQRNTEAFF. DNA of the CDR3: TGCGCCAGCAGCGGGGGACAGAGGAACACTGAAGCTTTCTTT.

By share, this clone ranks as medium-sized. The chain links TRBV12-3 or TRBV12-4 to TRBJ2-1; D possibly corresponds to TRBD2 (6 bases). V lost 0 bases, J lost 15 bases, and 15 bases lay in between. The CDR3 covers 13 residues. The CDR3 reads CASSLAFTGRRFF. The CDR3 nucleotides are TGTGCCAGCAGTTTAGCGTTTACGGGGAGGCGGTTCTTC.

This clone was observed at least ten times. The V call is TRBV13, the J call TRBJ2-3; TRBD2 is a possible D gene (6 bases). With 5 bases removed from V and 7 bases from J, the gap between germline ends came to 13 bases. CDR3 length: 13 residues. Germline CDR1 PRHDT, CDR2 FYEKMQ (reference sequence). CDR3 nucleotides: TGTGCCAGCAGCCCCGGTGGGGGGAATACGCAGTATTTT. This codes for CASSPGGGNTQYF. Using reference TRBV13 and TRBJ2-3 for the parts outside the CDR3, the full variable domain is AAGVIQSPRHLIKEKRETATLKCYPIPRHDTVYWYQQGPGQDPQFLISFYEKMQSDKGSIPDRFSAQQFSDYHSELNMSSLELGDSALYFCASSPGGGNTQYFGPGTRLTVL.

The gene calls are TRBV12-3 or TRBV12-4 and TRBJ2-1; 10 bases match TRBD1. V trimming: 5 bases; J trimming: 3 bases; junction bases outside the gene matches: 4. This CDR3 contains 15 residues. Written as DNA, the CDR3 is TGTGCCAGCAGTCAAGGGGACAGGGGCTACAATGAGCAGTTCTTC. This codes for CASSQGDRGYNEQFF.

This clone was seen repeatedly, ten times or more. The genes are TRBV18 and TRBJ2-7, with 12 bases lining up with TRBD1. Germline values: CDR1 KGHSH, CDR2 LQKENI. This CDR3 contains 14 residues. Unmatched junction bases numbered 4, after V lost 3 bases and J lost 7 bases. The CDR3 region is CASSPGQGAREQYF. The CDR3 DNA reads TGTGCCAGCTCACCGGGACAGGGGGCGAGGGAGCAGTACTTC.

The table lists this clone with a few counts. The germline gene is not matched at one end of the junction; a read error may be the cause. This sequence joins TRBV12-3 or TRBV12-4 and TRBJ2-7, with 7 bases lining up with TRBD2. The CDR3 spans 14 residues. The CDR3 DNA sequence: TGTGCCATCAGTTTGTGGCTAGCGGACGACGAGCAGTACTTC. Its protein is CAISLWLADDEQYF.

This clone was seen ten or more times. A read error may produce the germline difference seen at one junction end. In the same sample, other DNA sequences code for this CDR3. V and J are TRBV29-1 and TRBJ2-2; 7 nucleotides line up with TRBD2. Germline V gives CDR1 SQVTM, CDR2 ANQGSEA. CDR3 size: 15 residues. CDR3 coding DNA: TGCAGCGTTGAAGCTTCTGGGGAGGGCACCGGGGAGCTGTTCTTT. Translating it yields CSVEASGEGTGELFF.

Within the sample, this clone is medium-sized (0.01 to 0.1%). The chain carries TRBV6-2 or TRBV6-3 and TRBJ2-1; 11 nucleotides line up with TRBD2. With 6 bases clipped from V and 6 bases from J, the junction kept 16 bases outside the gene matches. Germline assignment: CDR1 MNHEY and CDR2 SVGEGT. This CDR3 comprises 18 residues. The CDR3 DNA reads as TGTGCCAGCAGCCAGACCGGGACTAGCGGAACTTTCTTCAATGAGCAGTTCTTC. It translates to CASSQTGTSGTFFNEQFF.

This clone was seen at least ten times. This sequence joins TRBV7-9 and TRBJ2-3, with D perhaps TRBD1 or TRBD2 (5 bases each). CDR3 length: 16 amino acids. CDR1 is SEHNR, CDR2 FQNEAQ, per germline (reference sequence). V dropped 1 base and J dropped 7 bases, with 18 bases sitting between them. CDR3 residues: CASSLVEGLLPNTQYF. CDR3 bases: TGTGCCAGCAGCTTAGTCGAGGGGTTACTACCAAATACGCAGTATTTT. Filled out from reference TRBV7-9 and TRBJ2-3, the complete variable domain reads DTGVSQNPRHKITKRGQNVTFRCDPISEHNRLYWYRQTLGQGPEFLTYFQNEAQLEKSRLLSDRFSAERPKGSFSTLEIQRTEQGDSAMYLCASSLVEGLLPNTQYFGPGTRLTVL.

By its share, this clone is medium-sized. This chain connects TRBV6-2 or TRBV6-3 to TRBJ1-1, with 7 bases lining up with TRBD1. CDR3 size: 13 residues. CDR1 is MNHEY and CDR2 is SVGEGT in the germline V gene. V trimming: 6 bases; J trimming: 6 bases; junction bases outside the gene matches: 7. CDR3 coding DNA: TGTGCCAGCAGGGGACAGTGGATCGCTGAAGCTTTCTTT. Translated: CASRGQWIAEAFF.